Sequencing of this T cell receptor beta chain was carried out in a study of PD-1 blockade in classical Hodgkin lymphoma (dated by TCRdb to 2020 to 2022). Context from the whole study: Nivolumab dosing was 3 mg/kg intravenously every 2 weeks, continuing until either disease progression or unacceptable toxicity. A peripheral blood immune signature of response to PD-1 blockade in classical Hodgkin lymphoma was defined using TCR beta sequencing and CyTOF. Points the paper makes about the study in general: The study was restricted to a single clinical trial cohort, and the causes of repertoire differences, possibly disease activity or prior therapy, were left undefined. Baseline diversity similar to that of newly diagnosed patients was observed in trial patients achieving complete response, whereas significantly lower diversity was observed in partial responders and progressors. Patients starting nivolumab less than 1 year after ASCT had lower diversity and were excluded from later analyses to avoid confounding by immune reconstitution. By C4D1, a significant rise was seen in CD4+ TCR diversity but not in CD8+ TCR diversity (p=0.0027 vs p=0.16), and the rise was most apparent among complete responders (p=0.02). Baseline TCR diversity was reported to be lower in newly diagnosed patients than in healthy donors and to be lower still in relapsed/refractory patients.

In light of the paper, this sample's time point label describes: cycle 1 day 1 (C1D1), immediately before nivolumab initiation. Every trial patient had relapsed after autologous stem cell transplantation, and cohorts A, B and C differed in prior brentuximab vedotin exposure. The trial cohort comprised approximately 55 patients with relapsed/refractory classical Hodgkin lymphoma whose best overall responses were complete response, partial response or progressive disease. In the multi-cohort phase II CheckMate 205 trial, trial patients received single-agent nivolumab. Best overall response was determined by an independent review committee according to the 2007 International Working Group response criteria. Trial PBMCs were obtained immediately prior to nivolumab initiation (C1D1) and on therapy at cycle 2 day 1 and cycle 4 day 1. Peripheral blood was collected in 8 mL Vacutainer Cell Preparation Tubes, from which PBMCs were isolated by centrifugation and then cryopreserved.

The Qiagen DNeasy kit was used to extract genomic DNA from unsorted PBMCs and from the negatively selected CD4+ and CD8+ fractions. Amplification of TCR beta CDR3 regions was done by immunoSEQ multiplex PCR with primers that anneal to V and J segments. A synthetic immune receptor repertoire was used to minimize amplification bias, and remaining bias was computationally removed after sequencing. The authors' analysis ran thus. Custom Python scripts were used to quantify repertoire diversity as the Shannon entropy index. The unsorted, CD4+ and CD8+ repertoires were each analyzed separately, with the exception of combined analyses, where CD4+ and CD8+ sequences were merged in silico. Clonal expansion was defined as a frequency increase of at least 2-fold after treatment compared with C1D1, and clones undetected at baseline were assigned a pseudocount of 0.5. Singleton clones were defined as clones with 0 or 1 copy at C1D1, and non-singleton clones were defined as clones with 2 or more copies. Clones expanded in unsorted samples were labelled as CD4+, CD8+ or unknown by matching protein sequences in sorted samples from the same patient. Wilcoxon tests on paired samples were used to test diversity changes from C1D1 to C4D1. The table comes from immuneACCESS by way of TCRdb, which keeps in-frame sequences with V and J called. Part of the clones is missing from these tables; in studies checked, under half for an unresolved V gene and the rest for unknown reasons. Clonal size and the V and J genes are those of that table, whereas D and trimming came from the DNA. This sample gives about 40,000 clones in total; around two thirds of them show up just once. The ten largest account for roughly 3% of the sample.

Looking up the germline V gene yields CDR1 SGDLS and CDR2 YYNGEE. The V end loses 0 bases and the J end loses 6 bases, and a stretch of 12 bases separates them. There are 15 amino acids in the CDR3, from cysteine to phenylalanine inclusive. The DNA shown is the 45-base CDR3, in frame from base 1. Turning to this clone: It has no known antigen specificity. Per-base quality was not reported, and no clone a single base away is much larger than it.

Sequenced material: peripheral blood mononuclear cells (PBMCs), taken at baseline. This TCR was sampled from a human donor with classical Hodgkin lymphoma. This chain is built from TRBV9 and TRBJ1-4; the D gene assignment is ambiguous. Here is the DNA: TGTGCCAGCAGCGTAGAGTCGGGCGGAGATGAAAAACTGTTTTTT. Its protein product is CASSVESGGDEKLFF.